This TCR beta chain was sequenced in a study of identical twins. TCRdb re-called the 5' RACE reads with MiXCR, one entry per CDR3 protein. Among approximately 220,000 distinct CDR3 sequences listed, around 8.1% were seen once. CDR1 LGHDT and CDR2 YNNKEL come from the germline V gene (reference sequence). The ends were cut back, 6 bases at V and 5 bases at J, with 11 bases in the middle. The CDR3 runs to 12 residues. These data are also associated with another study on yellow fever vaccine responses in identical twins.

The chain has TRBV3-1 and TRBJ2-7, with no clear D. The receptor was derived from a woman between 18 and 29 years old in good health. Source material: memory (CD45RO+) T cells sorted from blood. Written as DNA, the CDR3 is TGTGCCAGCAGTGACTTGGGAAACGAGCAGTACTTC. Its translation is CASSDLGNEQYF.